These 26 T cell receptor beta chains share one sample of origin, sequenced in a study of cytomegalovirus exposure and HLA in healthy donors. The primer mix had 60 Vbeta and 13 Jbeta primers. TCRdb's table, derived via immunoSEQ multiplex PCR, lists solely in-frame clones and lacks some. The sample shows 150,000 to 200,000 clones, 70% to 80% of them seen only once. Sequences were obtained from PBMCs. The receptors shown here come from a woman between 45 and 60 years old in good health and CMV-seronegative.

This clone came up once. This sequence joins TRBV9 and TRBJ1-2, with D possibly matching TRBD1 (6 bases). Germline CDR1 and CDR2: SGDLS and YYNGEE. The V end lost 7 bases, the J end lost 1 base, and 14 bases lay between the germline ends. The CDR3 is 14 residues long. This CDR3 reads CASYGGAYNYGYTF. The CDR3 DNA reads as TGTGCCAGCTACGGGGGGGCGTATAACTATGGCTACACCTTC.

DNA of the CDR3: TGTGCCAGCAGTGCCGGGACTAACTCCTACAATGAGCAGTTCTTC. This codes for CASSAGTNSYNEQFF. The J gene is TRBJ2-1, the V gene TRBV27, with TRBD2 matching over 7 bases. This CDR3 contains 15 residues. Trimming took 5 bases from V and 0 from J; bases not matched to a gene: 4. Germline V CDR1 and CDR2: MNHEY, SMNVEV (reference sequence).

This rearrangement joins TRBV28 to TRBJ1-5, with TRBD1 identical over 7 bases. V shed 5 bases, J shed 3 bases, and the junction held 10 bases outside the gene matches. The CDR3 covers 16 residues. Germline CDR1 and CDR2: MDHEN and SYDVKM. This CDR3 is CASSGGQDPINQPQHF. DNA of the CDR3: TGTGCCAGCAGTGGCGGACAGGACCCCATCAATCAGCCCCAGCATTTT.

This chain links TRBV7-2 with TRBJ2-7, with D perhaps matching TRBD2 (5 bases). With 5 bases removed from V and 0 bases from J, the gap between germline ends came to 14 bases. Per germline, CDR1 SGHTA and CDR2 FQGNSA. The CDR3 runs 15 residues. CDR3 loop: CASSPWRQTSYEQYF. The CDR3 DNA sequence: TGTGCCAGCAGCCCCTGGAGGCAGACCTCCTACGAGCAGTACTTC.

The J gene is TRBJ1-6, the V gene TRBV5-1; TRBD1 matches at 7 bases. The CDR3 spans 14 residues. CDR1 is SGHRS and CDR2 is YFSETQ in the germline V gene. V was clipped by 4 bases and J by 6 bases; unmatched bases: 4. For the CDR3, the DNA is TGCGCCAGCAGCGCAGGGGGAGCTAATTCACCCCTCCACTTT. It yields the protein CASSAGGANSPLHF.

This chain connects TRBV6-5 to TRBJ2-7; TRBD1 agrees at 7 bases. V was clipped by 6 bases and J by 6 bases; unmatched bases: 5. Per germline, CDR1 MNHEY and CDR2 SVGAGI. This CDR3 spans 12 amino acids. CDR3 bases: TGTGCCAGCAGCTCGACAGGGCGCGAGCAGTACTTC. Protein sequence: CASSSTGREQYF.

This chain uses TRBV5-1 with TRBJ2-7, with a tentative D call TRBD1 (5 bases). The CDR3 runs 15 residues. Trimming shortened V by 3 bases and J by 1 base, and 14 bases separated the two germline ends. Germline V gives CDR1 SGHRS, CDR2 YFSETQ. This CDR3 is CASSSSRQISYEQYF. DNA for the CDR3: TGCGCCAGCAGCTCTTCCCGACAGATTTCCTACGAGCAGTACTTC.

V usage is TRBV28 and J usage is TRBJ1-1; no clear D gene. Per the germline V gene, CDR1 is MDHEN and CDR2 is SYDVKM. V shed 2 bases and J shed 3 bases, with 10 bases lying between them. The CDR3 extends over 14 amino acids. CDR3 sequence (DNA): TGTGCCAGCAGTTTAGTGGCACGTCACACTGAAGCTTTCTTT. Translated: CASSLVARHTEAFF.

The chain combines TRBV2 with TRBJ2-7; TRBD1 aligns across 8 bases. V lost 8 bases to trimming and J lost 7 bases; unmatched junction nucleotides: 10. The germline gives CDR1 SNHLY, CDR2 FYNNEI. The CDR3 consists of 13 residues. The CDR3 region is CASGPLRTGEQYF. CDR3 DNA sequence: TGTGCCAGCGGGCCGCTACGGACAGGGGAGCAGTACTTC. The whole variable domain, remainder taken from reference TRBV2 and TRBJ2-7, is EPEVTQTPSHQVTQMGQEVILRCVPISNHLYFYWYRQILGQKVEFLVSFYNNEISEKSEIFDDQFSVERPDGSNFTLKIRSTKLEDSAMYFCASGPLRTGEQYFGPGTRLTVT.

This clone was detected a few times. The chain combines TRBV5-1 with TRBJ2-2; the D gene is possibly TRBD1 (7 bases). The V gene lost 5 bases and the J gene lost 6 bases, with 14 bases spanning the gap. CDR1 SGHRS and CDR2 YFSETQ come from the germline V gene. The CDR3 has 14 residues. This CDR3 reads CASRGGGMAGELFF. CDR3 coding DNA: TGCGCCAGCAGAGGAGGGGGCATGGCCGGGGAGCTGTTTTTT. Using reference TRBV5-1 and TRBJ2-2 for the parts outside the CDR3, the full variable domain is KAGVTQTPRYLIKTRGQQVTLSCSPISGHRSVSWYQQTPGQGLQFLFEYFSETQRNKGNFPGRFSGRQFSNSRSEMNVSTLELGDSALYLCASRGGGMAGELFFGEGSRLTVL.

In this sample, this clone turned up a few times. The rearrangement joins TRBV7-2 to TRBJ2-7, with unresolved D. Germline loops: CDR1 SGHTA, CDR2 FQGNSA. The CDR3 sequence is 14 residues long. Trimming removed 8 bases at V and 0 bases at J, with 14 bases between. The CDR3 loop reads CASFPLGDSYEQYF. CDR3 nucleotide sequence: TGTGCCAGCTTCCCGTTGGGCGACTCCTACGAGCAGTACTTC.

In this sample, this clone turned up once. V and J are TRBV2 and TRBJ1-2; the D is unclear. The CDR3 totals 13 residues. Deletions cut 5 bases from V and 2 bases from J, with 9 bases between. The germline V gene encodes CDR1 SNHLY and CDR2 FYNNEI. CDR3 DNA sequence: TGTGCCAGCAGTAAAGGGCAAAACTATGGCTACACCTTC. As protein: CASSKGQNYGYTF.

The J gene is TRBJ2-5, the V gene TRBV5-1; D gene uncertain. The germline V gene encodes CDR1 SGHRS and CDR2 YFSETQ. V dropped 0 bases and J dropped 4 bases, with 7 bases sitting between them. The CDR3 extends over 13 amino acids. The CDR3 protein is CASSLVFLETQYF. For the CDR3, the DNA is TGCGCCAGCAGCTTGGTGTTTCTAGAGACCCAGTACTTC.

Written as DNA, the CDR3 is TGTGCCAGTAGTGTACAGGGGGCCGAAGAAAAACTGTTTTTT. Amino acid sequence: CASSVQGAEEKLFF. V usage is TRBV19 and J usage is TRBJ1-4, with 9 bases identical to TRBD1. The CDR3 loop spans 14 amino acids. CDR1 LNHDA and CDR2 SQIVND come from the germline V gene (reference sequence). V lost 5 bases to trimming and J lost 8 bases; unmatched junction nucleotides: 6.

The chain links TRBV7-9 to TRBJ2-7, with D tentatively TRBD2 (5 bases). Trimming took 5 bases from V and 7 from J, leaving 15 bases between them. The CDR3 sequence is 13 residues long. From germline, CDR1 is SEHNR and CDR2 FQNEAQ (reference sequence). This CDR3 is CASSPGSLLEQYF. In DNA, the CDR3 is TGTGCCAGCAGCCCGGGATCCTTGCTGGAGCAGTACTTC.

The chain recombines TRBV5-1 with TRBJ2-1; tentatively, D is TRBD2 (6 bases). Germline CDR1 is SGHRS and CDR2 is YFSETQ. The CDR3 length is 14 residues. The V end was cut by 2 bases, the J end by 7 bases, with 13 bases between. DNA of the CDR3: TGCGCCAGCAGCTTTAAGGAGGGCCTTAATGAGCAGTTCTTC. It encodes CASSFKEGLNEQFF. The full variable domain, completed using reference TRBV5-1 and TRBJ2-1, is KAGVTQTPRYLIKTRGQQVTLSCSPISGHRSVSWYQQTPGQGLQFLFEYFSETQRNKGNFPGRFSGRQFSNSRSEMNVSTLELGDSALYLCASSFKEGLNEQFFGPGTRLTVL.

This chain joins TRBV13 and TRBJ2-3, with TRBD2 identical over 10 bases. The ends lost 3 bases at V and 7 bases at J; junction bases unmatched: 10. There are 16 residues in the CDR3. Germline CDR1 PRHDT, CDR2 FYEKMQ (reference sequence). The CDR3 DNA follows: TGTGCCAGCAGCTTGGGGCCAAGCGGGGGGGGATATACGCAGTATTTT. It specifies CASSLGPSGGGYTQYF. The full variable domain, in which reference TRBV13 and TRBJ2-3 provide the parts outside the CDR3, is AAGVIQSPRHLIKEKRETATLKCYPIPRHDTVYWYQQGPGQDPQFLISFYEKMQSDKGSIPDRFSAQQFSDYHSELNMSSLELGDSALYFCASSLGPSGGGYTQYFGPGTRLTVL.

This chain connects TRBV15 to TRBJ2-1; the D is unclear. The CDR3 runs to 16 residues. The V gene lost 0 bases and the J gene lost 6 bases, with 15 bases spanning the gap. In germline, CDR1 is LNHNV, CDR2 YYDKDF (reference sequence). The CDR3 reads CATSRDSRHPGNEQFF. Here the CDR3 DNA reads TGTGCCACCAGCAGAGATTCGCGACACCCCGGCAATGAGCAGTTCTTC.

On this clone: The germline gene is not matched at one end of the junction; a read error may be the cause. The V gene is TRBV5-1, the J gene TRBJ2-5, with 8 bases that match TRBD2. The V gene's germline CDR1 is SGHRS and CDR2 YFSETQ. There are 14 residues in the CDR3. The CDR3 protein is CVSSLSGGMETQYF. In nucleotides, the CDR3 is TGCGTCAGCAGCTTGTCGGGGGGGATGGAGACCCAGTACTTC.

This clone was recorded a few times. The V gene is TRBV27, the J gene TRBJ2-2; D unresolved. The CDR3 has 11 residues. V was cut by 7 bases and J by 7 bases, with 7 bases left in between. Germline-derived CDR1 and CDR2 are MNHEY and SMNVEV (reference sequence). CDR3 nucleotides: TGTGCCAGCAAATCCTACGGGGAGCTGTTTTTT. It codes for CASKSYGELFF.

The chain is built from TRBV28 and TRBJ2-6, with no clear D. The length of the CDR3 is 16 residues. V lost 5 bases and J 0 bases, leaving 11 bases between the germline ends. Germline lookup yields CDR1 MDHEN and CDR2 SYDVKM. DNA for the CDR3: TGTGCCAGCAGTCCTTTCGAACTCTCTGGGGCCAACGTCCTGACTTTC. As protein: CASSPFELSGANVLTF.

This clone was counted a single time. CDR3 sequence reads: CSALRSEKLFF. The CDR3 DNA follows: TGCAGTGCCCTCAGAAGTGAAAAACTGTTTTTT. The chain combines TRBV20-1 with TRBJ1-4; no clear D gene. The CDR3 contains 11 residues. V was trimmed by 6 bases and J by 7 bases, leaving 9 bases between them. Germline CDR1 DFQATT, CDR2 SNEGSKA (reference sequence).

This clone appeared a few times. The CDR3 DNA sequence: TGTGCCAGCAGTTTAGGGGGCCTCAATCAGCCCCAGCATTTT. Encoded protein: CASSLGGLNQPQHF. The J gene is TRBJ1-5, the V gene TRBV6-5; 7 positions match TRBD1. The CDR3 spans 14 residues. V shed 4 bases and J 3 bases; nucleotides not matched to a gene: 3. Germline V gene sequence: CDR1 MNHEY, CDR2 SVGAGI.

The chain combines TRBV5-1 with TRBJ2-2; maybe TRBD1 (5 bases). Germline V gene data show CDR1 as SGHRS and CDR2 as YFSETQ. V lost 0 bases, J lost 1 base, and 10 bases lay in between. The CDR3 totals 16 residues. This chain's CDR3 is CASSLEGYRNTGELFF. CDR3 sequence (DNA): TGCGCCAGCAGCTTGGAGGGGTATAGGAACACCGGGGAGCTGTTTTTT.

The chain joins TRBV5-3 to TRBJ1-1, with no clear D. TRBV5-3 falls under the ORF class, with uncertain function. Trimming took off 1 base at V and 8 bases at J, with 18 bases between the two ends. CDR3 size: 15 residues. Here the CDR3 DNA reads TGTGCCAGAAGCTTGTGGAGGCCTTACCTTAGGGAAGCTTTCTTT. Translation gives CARSLWRPYLREAFF.

Regarding this clone: The sample holds other DNA sequences that translate to the same CDR3. The gene calls are TRBV7-9 and TRBJ2-2; perhaps TRBD2 as D (7 bases). With 4 bases removed from V and 8 bases from J, the gap between germline ends came to 20 bases. Per germline, CDR1 SEHNR and CDR2 FQNEAQ (reference sequence). The length of the CDR3 is 16 residues. The CDR3, as DNA: TGTGCCAGCAGCTGGAGGGGGGGTTTCTCCACTGGGGAGCTGTTTTTT. Its protein product is CASSWRGGFSTGELFF.